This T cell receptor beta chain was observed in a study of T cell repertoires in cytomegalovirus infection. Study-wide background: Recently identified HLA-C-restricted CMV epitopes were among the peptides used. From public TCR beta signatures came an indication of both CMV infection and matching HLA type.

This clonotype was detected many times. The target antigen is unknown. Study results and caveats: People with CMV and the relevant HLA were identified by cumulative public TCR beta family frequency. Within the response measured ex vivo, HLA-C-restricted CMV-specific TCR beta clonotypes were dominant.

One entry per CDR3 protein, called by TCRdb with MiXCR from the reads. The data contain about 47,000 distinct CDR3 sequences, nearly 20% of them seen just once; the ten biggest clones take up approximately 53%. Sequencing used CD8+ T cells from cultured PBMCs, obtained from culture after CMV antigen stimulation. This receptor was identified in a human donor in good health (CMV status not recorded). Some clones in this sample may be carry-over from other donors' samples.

The CDR3 is CASSWELAGPYNEQFF. The DNA of the CDR3 is TGTGCCAGCAGTTGGGAGCTAGCGGGGCCCTACAATGAGCAGTTCTTC. The chain carries TRBV12-3 or TRBV12-4 and TRBJ2-1; 9 nucleotides match TRBD2. V trimming: 4 bases; J trimming: 2 bases; junction bases outside the gene matches: 6. CDR3 length: 16 amino acids.